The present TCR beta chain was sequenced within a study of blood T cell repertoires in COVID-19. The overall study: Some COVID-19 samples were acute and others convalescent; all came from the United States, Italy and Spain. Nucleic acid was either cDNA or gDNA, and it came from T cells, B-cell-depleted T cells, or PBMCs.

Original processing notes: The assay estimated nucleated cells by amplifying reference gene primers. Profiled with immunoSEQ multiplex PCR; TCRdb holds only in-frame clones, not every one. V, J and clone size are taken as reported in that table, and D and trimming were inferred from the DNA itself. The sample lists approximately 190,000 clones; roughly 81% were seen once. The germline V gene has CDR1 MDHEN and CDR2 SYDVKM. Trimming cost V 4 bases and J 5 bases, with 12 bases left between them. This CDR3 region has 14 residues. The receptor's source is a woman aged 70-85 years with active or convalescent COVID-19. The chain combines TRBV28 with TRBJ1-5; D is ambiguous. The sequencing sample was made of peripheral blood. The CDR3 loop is CASSSRRLDQPQHF. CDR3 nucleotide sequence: TGTGCCAGCAGTTCTAGACGGTTGGATCAGCCCCAGCATTTT.